Listed below are T cell receptor beta chains from one sample, sequenced in a study of OX40 agonist ivuxolimab in advanced cancers. Clones were sequenced by immunoSEQ multiplex PCR, and TCRdb holds only the in-frame ones, with some missing. Among 84,000 or so clones listed, around 94% were seen once. The sequences come from CD4+ or CD8+ T cells sorted from blood, collected in a trial of the OX40 agonist ivuxolimab. These receptors came from an adult with an advanced solid tumor such as melanoma, head and neck, liver or kidney cancer. The CDR3 runs from the conserved cysteine through the conserved F or W. A D gene is named only where the DNA matches it firmly. The size entry is marked missing in some rows and otherwise reads once, few, many or a size class.

TRBJ1-1 . . TRBV18 CASSPPNLYTEAFF TGTGCCAGCTCACCACCGAATTTGTACACTGAAGCTTTCTTT
TRBJ2-3 . . TRBV28 CASSHGTSRATDTQYF TGTGCCAGCAGTCACGGGACCTCCCGCGCCACAGATACGCAGTATTTT
TRBJ2-1 . . TRBV7-9 CASSLIGASEQFF TGTGCCAGCAGCCTGATTGGGGCCTCTGAGCAGTTCTTC
TRBJ1-4 . . TRBV6-5 CASSENEKLFF TGTGCCAGCAGTGAAAATGAAAAACTGTTTTTT
TRBJ2-1 . TRBD1 TRBV7-9 CASSFSPGQGVTNEQFF TGTGCCAGCAGCTTTTCTCCGGGACAGGGTGTGACAAATGAGCAGTTCTTC
TRBJ2-6 . TRBD2 TRBV9 CASTLGLAASGANVLTF TGTGCCAGCACTCTGGGACTAGCGGCATCTGGGGCCAACGTCCTGACTTTC
TRBJ2-7 . TRBD1 TRBV6-6 CASSTGGLNIYEQYF TGTGCCAGCAGTACAGGGGGACTTAATATCTACGAGCAGTACTTC
TRBJ2-5 . . TRBV30 CAWSNGKTQYF TGTGCCTGGAGTAATGGCAAGACCCAGTACTTC
TRBJ1-1 . . TRBV7-9 CASSLGQVGAEAFF TGTGCCAGCAGCTTAGGACAGGTTGGCGCTGAAGCTTTCTTT
TRBJ1-1 . . TRBV5-1 CASSRTENTEAFF TGCGCCAGCAGTCGGACAGAGAACACTGAAGCTTTCTTT
TRBJ2-1 . . TRBV28 CASSLSEELSYNEQFF TGTGCCAGCAGTTTAAGCGAGGAGCTCTCCTACAATGAGCAGTTCTTC
TRBJ2-1 once TRBD2 TRBV7-9 CASSFPGLVHNEQFF TGTGCCAGCAGCTTCCCGGGACTAGTGCACAATGAGCAGTTCTTC
TRBJ2-7 . TRBD2 TRBV28 CASSSWRGTNLGKYEQYF TGTGCCAGCAGTTCTTGGCGGGGGACGAATCTGGGAAAATACGAGCAGTACTTC
TRBJ2-3 . TRBD2 TRBV7-2 CASSPDVRETTDTQYF TGTGCCAGCAGCCCGGACGTGCGGGAGACAACAGATACGCAGTATTTT